Listed below are T cell receptor beta chains from one sample, sequenced in a study of shared clonotypes between healthy human individuals. The table came from immunoSEQ multiplex PCR; TCRdb's copy has only in-frame clones and leaves some out. This sample has around 640,000 clones; 96% occur once, and the top ten carry less than 0.12%. The sequenced sample consisted of naive CD8+ T cells sorted from blood. The receptors come from a woman in her 30s in good health. Each CDR3 is given with its conserved first and last residue. A D gene is named only where the DNA matches it firmly. Some rows have no size entry. The others give once, few or many, or a class for an expanded clone.

J,size,D,V,CDR3,DNA
TRBJ1-2,-,TRBD1,TRBV14,CASSQPLLDRVDGYTF,TGTGCCAGCAGCCAACCCCTACTGGACAGGGTGGATGGCTACACCTTC
TRBJ2-7,-,-,TRBV5-6,CASSLAYSYEQYF,TGTGCCAGCAGCTTGGCCTATAGCTACGAGCAGTACTTC
TRBJ1-1,-,-,TRBV7-9,CASSLGGGGTEAFF,TGTGCCAGCAGCTTAGGAGGGGGAGGCACTGAAGCTTTCTTT
TRBJ2-5,-,-,TRBV6-5,CASRVSLILETQYF,TGTGCCAGCAGGGTGTCGCTGATACTAGAGACCCAGTACTTC
TRBJ1-4,-,-,TRBV5-8,CASSLVGAREF,TGTGCCAGCAGCTTGGTCGGAGCCCGTGAGTTT
TRBJ2-3,-,TRBD2,TRBV19,CASSREGSSTDTQYF,TGTGCCAGTAGTAGGGAGGGGTCTAGCACAGATACGCAGTATTTT
TRBJ2-7,-,-,TRBV11-2,CASSLTAEYEQYF,TGTGCCAGCAGCTTAACAGCCGAGTACGAGCAGTACTTC
TRBJ1-3,-,-,TRBV7-9,CASSPLFAGAGNTIYF,TGTGCCAGCAGCCCCCTCTTCGCGGGGGCAGGGAACACCATATATTTT
TRBJ2-5,-,TRBD1,TRBV7-9,CASSLAGGEKTQYF,TGTGCCAGCAGCTTAGCAGGGGGCGAAAAGACCCAGTACTTC
TRBJ2-2,-,-,TRBV11-2,CASSFLRGSGGELFF,TGTGCCAGCAGCTTCTTAAGAGGATCGGGCGGGGAGCTGTTTTTT
TRBJ2-5,-,TRBD1,TRBV5-1,CASSLGQGAETQYF,TGCGCCAGCAGCTTGGGACAGGGGGCGGAGACCCAGTACTTC
TRBJ2-1,-,TRBD2,TRBV2,CASSETSGGREQFF,TGTGCCAGCAGCGAAACTAGCGGCGGTCGTGAGCAGTTCTTC
TRBJ2-1,once,-,TRBV2,CASSDSLNEQFF,TGTGCCAGCAGTGATTCTCTTAATGAGCAGTTCTTC